A selection of T cell receptor beta chains follows, all from one sample in a study of blood T cell repertoires in COVID-19. Clones were sequenced by immunoSEQ multiplex PCR, and TCRdb holds only the in-frame ones, with some missing. This sample has about 270,000 clones, with roughly 93% found just once. Sequencing used PBMCs or T cells enriched from blood (not recorded which). Every receptor here comes from a woman aged 40 to 50 with acute COVID-19. CDR3s include the opening cysteine and the closing phenylalanine or tryptophan.

V: TRBV10-3
J: TRBJ2-7
length: 17
CDR3: CAISESIVAGGVYEQYF

V: TRBV7-3
J: TRBJ2-3
length: 13
CDR3: CASGLAGTDTQYF

V: TRBV7-9
J: TRBJ1-5
length: 15
CDR3: CASSLTGASNQPQHF

V: TRBV19
J: TRBJ1-5
length: 15
CDR3: CASSTGQGYNQPQHF

V: TRBV18
J: TRBJ1-1
length: 15
CDR3: CASSPPHRAGTEAFF

V: TRBV15
J: TRBJ2-5
length: 15
CDR3: CATSRDVQGGETQYF

V: TRBV30
J: TRBJ2-1
length: 15
CDR3: CAWSLGAGLYYEQFF

V: TRBV10-3
J: TRBJ1-4
length: 15
CDR3: CAISQTHPRGEKLFF

V: TRBV14
J: TRBJ1-3
length: 16
CDR3: CASSPLEGPSGNTIYF

V: TRBV6-1
J: TRBJ2-1
length: 16
CDR3: CASSEREQGTYNEQFF

V: TRBV5-1
J: TRBJ2-3
length: 17
CDR3: CASSLGAGLPSTDTQYF

V: TRBV24-1
J: TRBJ2-3
length: 17
CDR3: CATSGSLAGGPPDTQYF

V: TRBV7-9
J: TRBJ1-2
length: 14
CDR3: CASSSSSFAVGYTF

V: TRBV3-1/TRBV3-2
J: TRBJ1-1
length: 13
CDR3: CASSPTGNTEAFF

V: TRBV28
J: TRBJ1-1
length: 14
CDR3: CASSSTGEGTEAFF

V: TRBV12-5
J: TRBJ1-6
length: 12
CDR3: CASAQPRTPLHF

V: TRBV18
J: TRBJ1-2
length: 16
CDR3: CASSSAGGIPNYGYTF

V: TRBV7-9
J: TRBJ2-5
length: 13
CDR3: CASRTSGQETQYF

V: TRBV3-1/TRBV3-2
J: TRBJ2-1
length: 15
CDR3: CASSQVLAGGFEQFF

V: TRBV29-1
J: TRBJ2-7
length: 11
CDR3: CSVRDGYEQYF

V: TRBV5-1
J: TRBJ2-7
length: 14
CDR3: CASSLVRGDYEQYF

V: TRBV27
J: TRBJ2-1
length: 14
CDR3: CASSLSPDWNEQFF

V: TRBV3-1/TRBV3-2
J: TRBJ1-1
length: 12
CDR3: CASSHRGGEAFF

V: TRBV5-4
J: TRBJ2-7
length: 15
CDR3: CASSGAGGKTYEQYF

V: TRBV1
J: TRBJ2-1
length: 15
CDR3: CTSTLDYPVGDEQFF

V: TRBV3-1/TRBV3-2
J: TRBJ1-1
length: 15
CDR3: CASSQDRHRDTEAFF

V: TRBV30
J: TRBJ2-3
length: 14
CDR3: CAWSVGLPTDTQYF